This TCR beta chain was obtained from a study of beta chain features in type 1 diabetes. There are a few counts of this clone. Germline CDR1 reads SGHTA; CDR2 reads FQGNSA. V was shortened by 5 bases and J by 4 bases, with 14 bases between the two germline ends. This CDR3 comprises 15 residues. Expressed TCRB transcripts got sequenced, as all isolated RNA was reverse transcribed. Sequencing used immunoSEQ multiplex PCR; TCRdb keeps in-frame clones, though not all of them. The data contain almost 350,000 clones, 6.5% to 10% of them singletons. The source is a woman in her late teens or twenties in good health. The chain is built from TRBV7-2 and TRBJ1-4, with D unclear. The sequenced material came from central memory CD4+ T cells from blood. The CDR3 bases are TGTGCCAGCAGCCGAAGTGCAGGAAGTAATGAAAAACTGTTTTTT. The encoded protein is CASSRSAGSNEKLFF. The full variable domain, with the rest looked up from reference TRBV7-2 and TRBJ1-4, is GAGVSQSPSNKVTEKGKDVELRCDPISGHTALYWYRQSLGQGLEFLIYFQGNSAPDKSGLPSDRFSAERTGGSVSTLTIQRTQQEDSAVYLCASSRSAGSNEKLFFGSGTQLSVL.